In its sample, the clone carrying this TCR beta chain was seen a few times. Its antigen is not known. The CDR3 loop spans 15 amino acids. Germline CDR1 SGDLS, CDR2 YYNGEE. Trimming took 0 bases from V and 4 from J; bases not matched to a gene: 5. The sample originates from a study of beta chain features in type 1 diabetes. Study as a whole: Investigators examined approximately 100,000,000 sorted cells across all samples.

The authors took one heparinised blood draw, averaging approximately 120 mL, from each donor. Over 95% purity was reached by all sorted populations. Whole-study findings and limits: Sampled from patients, naive, central memory and Treg TCRB repertoires appeared more similar than those sampled from healthy donors.

Expressed TCRB transcripts were sequenced, since all the RNA that had been isolated was reverse transcribed. Produced via immunoSEQ multiplex PCR; TCRdb's table is partial and in-frame only. The table shows about 150,000 clones, with roughly 10% occurring only once. The J gene is TRBJ2-5, the V gene TRBV9; TRBD2 agrees at 8 bases. This TCR came from a man aged 18 to 29 in good health. Input material: central memory CD4+ T cells from blood. The CDR3 protein is CASSVAAGTRETQYF. CDR3 sequence (DNA): TGTGCCAGCAGCGTAGCGGCGGGGACTAGAGAGACCCAGTACTTC.